The TCR beta chain described here comes from a study of CD8+CD57+ T cells in acquired aplastic anemia. Study-level information: Each DNA sample taken from sorted CD4+ and CD8+ cells came to approximately 3.3 ug on average. Notes on the study in general: It was found that almost 30 CD8+ CDR3 sequences were shared between patients and controls.

This CDR3 is 13 amino acids long. From germline, CDR1 is WSHSY and CDR2 SAAADI. V lost 0 bases and J 3 bases, leaving 6 bases between the germline ends. Genomic DNA was employed as the template in profiling TCR beta VDJ and CDR3. Using its own MiXCR run on the reads, TCRdb lists one record per CDR3 protein. The top ten hold under 60% of the sample, which has roughly 180,000 distinct CDR3 sequences, around 66% seen once. This clonotype came up a few times. The antigen remains unidentified. V is TRBV10-2 and J is TRBJ2-7; no firm D call. This sequence was found in a human donor with severe aplastic anemia or a healthy control (not recorded which). The sample consisted of sorted CD4+, CD8+, or CD8+CD57+ T cells (not recorded which) from PBMCs. In DNA form, the CDR3 reads TGCGCCAGCAGTGAGTCGCCGTTCTACGAGCAGTACTTC. Translating it yields CASSESPFYEQYF.